Listed below are T cell receptor beta chains from one sample, sequenced in a study of PD-1 blockade in classical Hodgkin lymphoma. The repertoire was sequenced with immunoSEQ multiplex PCR; TCRdb's copy has only in-frame clones and lacks some. The sample has approximately 38,000 clones, 77% seen once. This specimen was peripheral blood mononuclear cells (PBMCs), taken before the fourth cycle of nivolumab. All receptors come from a human donor with classical Hodgkin lymphoma. Each CDR3 is given with its conserved first and last residue. Each record gives: clone size, V gene, CDR3 protein. Only some rows state a clone size, as once, few, many or a class for expanded clones.

medium-sized	TRBV28	CASSSRTGEAFF
-	TRBV7-9	CASSRTGASYEQYF
-	TRBV5-1	CASSGAGTYNSPLHF
-	TRBV4-2	CASSQILVNQPQHF
-	TRBV4-3	CASSQASEYGYTF
-	TRBV6-5	CASSYSGGGETQYF
-	TRBV5-1	CASSLALGQGWYEQYF
-	TRBV6-4	CASSDSAGGADTQYF
-	TRBV5-1	CASSLQASTSGANVLTF
few	TRBV27	CASSLMGQEAFF